Below, 25 T cell receptor beta chains from the same sample are listed, as sequenced in a study of blood T cells in healthy people across ages. Through a sample-barcoded 5' primer and a J-beta primer mix, a second PCR was run for roughly 6 to 11 cycles. Via MiXCR, TCRdb re-called the 5' RACE reads, giving one row per CDR3 protein. The table lists 1 million or so distinct CDR3 sequences, about 23% of them singletons. These data also formed part of another study, on T cells of mothers and their children.

The sample consisted of blood. All receptors derive from a girl aged 2 to 9 in good health.

V and J are TRBV6-2 or TRBV6-3 and TRBJ2-5; unclear D gene. Germline CDR1 is MNHEY and CDR2 is SVGEGT. This CDR3 region has 12 residues. V was shortened by 4 bases and J by 5 bases, with 8 bases between the two germline ends. The CDR3 coding sequence is TGTGCCAGCAGTTGGGAATCTGAGACCCAGTACTTC. Its protein is CASSWESETQYF.

This clonotype came up many times. The chain is built from TRBV12-3 or TRBV12-4 and TRBJ2-5; TRBD2 is a possible D gene (5 bases). The CDR3 has 14 amino acids. With 5 bases removed from V and 2 bases from J, the gap between germline ends came to 12 bases. In nucleotides, the CDR3 is TGTGCCAGCAGTGCTTTGGACTTTCAAGAGACCCAGTACTTC. Encoded protein: CASSALDFQETQYF.

In the case of this clonotype: At one end the junction does not follow the germline gene, possibly because of a read error. The chain carries TRBV11-2 and TRBJ2-1, with 10 bases that match TRBD1. This CDR3 region has 15 residues. Germline V gives CDR1 SGHAT, CDR2 FQNNGV. The CDR3: CASSLKGQGIHEQSF. The CDR3 nucleotides read TGTGCCAGCAGCTTAAAGGGACAGGGGATCCATGAGCAGTCCTTC.

This clonotype was seen a handful of times. The chain has TRBV10-3 and TRBJ1-5, with 7 bases fitting TRBD1. Trimming took 4 bases from V and 4 from J; bases not matched to a gene: 7. Germline V gene sequence: CDR1 ENHRY, CDR2 SYGVKD. The CDR3 consists of 15 residues. The CDR3 bases are TGTGCCATCAGTGGAACAGGGGACGGTAATCAGCCCCAGCATTTT. Its translation is CAISGTGDGNQPQHF.

This clonotype was detected a few times. The V call is TRBV7-9, the J call TRBJ1-1; TRBD1 matches 8 bases. Germline V gene sequence: CDR1 SEHNR, CDR2 FQNEAQ (reference sequence). This CDR3 has 16 amino acids. After removal of 2 bases from V and 1 base from J, the junction contained 6 bases not matched to a gene. The CDR3 spells CASSLISGGENTEAFF. In DNA form, the CDR3 reads TGTGCCAGCAGCTTAATTTCAGGGGGCGAGAACACTGAAGCTTTCTTT.

This clonotype turned up a few times. This chain links TRBV20-1 with TRBJ2-1; 9 bases match TRBD2. The CDR3 has 15 residues. Germline V CDR1 and CDR2: DFQATT, SNEGSKA (reference sequence). Trimming cost V 4 bases and J 5 bases; bases outside gene matches: 9. The CDR3 loop is CSATGGTSFHNEQFF. The CDR3, as DNA: TGCAGTGCTACCGGCGGGACTAGCTTCCACAATGAGCAGTTCTTC.

This chain joins TRBV2 and TRBJ2-6; TRBD1 aligns across 9 bases. This CDR3 has 11 amino acids. Germline CDR1 is SNHLY and CDR2 is FYNNEI. V trimming: 11 bases; J trimming: 11 bases; junction bases outside the gene matches: 4. The CDR3 DNA sequence: TGTGCCGACGGGGACAGGGACGTCCTGACTTTC. Translating gives CADGDRDVLTF.

CDR3 nucleotide sequence: TGTGCCAGCAGCTTAGTTGCAGAAGAAGAGACCCAGTACTTC. Translating it yields CASSLVAEEETQYF. The chain joins TRBV7-9 to TRBJ2-1; D is uncertain. The end of the DNA fits TRBJ2-5 better, so the J call may be wrong. Germline loops: CDR1 SEHNR, CDR2 FQNEAQ (reference sequence). This CDR3 is 14 amino acids long.

Only a few counts were recorded for this clonotype. The chain links TRBV7-9 to TRBJ2-5, with D maybe TRBD1 (5 bases). CDR1 is SEHNR, CDR2 FQNEAQ, per germline (reference sequence). The V gene lost 5 bases and the J gene lost 2 bases, with 12 bases spanning the gap. This CDR3 is 14 amino acids long. In nucleotides, the CDR3 is TGTGCCAGCAGCCCTCGGGCAGGGCAAGAGACCCAGTACTTC. It encodes CASSPRAGQETQYF.

The chain carries TRBV2 and TRBJ2-1, with 13 bases aligning to TRBD2. V lost 4 bases, J lost 7 bases, and 4 bases stayed unmatched. The CDR3 runs 15 residues. Per the germline V gene, CDR1 is SNHLY and CDR2 is FYNNEI. CDR3 region: CASSGTSGRGNEQFF. CDR3 nucleotide sequence: TGTGCCAGCAGTGGGACTAGCGGGAGAGGGAATGAGCAGTTCTTC.

The chain combines TRBV10-3 with TRBJ2-7, with D possibly being TRBD2 (5 bases). The V end was cut by 11 bases, the J end by 1 base, with 18 bases between. The CDR3 is 14 residues long. Germline V gene sequence: CDR1 ENHRY, CDR2 SYGVKD. The DNA for the CDR3 is TGTGCCTCCAAACCGGACGGGGTTTCCTACGAGCAGTACTTC. Protein product: CASKPDGVSYEQYF.

This clonotype was counted only a few times. This chain joins TRBV10-3 and TRBJ2-1, with 7 bases that match TRBD2. Germline trimming cut 8 bases from V and 7 bases from J; bases unmatched to any gene: 11. CDR3 length: 14 residues. Germline CDR1 reads ENHRY; CDR2 reads SYGVKD. CDR3 protein: CAIWEGGPKNEQFF. CDR3 coding DNA: TGTGCCATCTGGGAGGGAGGGCCAAAGAATGAGCAGTTCTTC.

The table lists this clonotype with many counts. The chain employs TRBV28 and TRBJ2-4; D is possibly TRBD2 (6 bases). Deletions cut 6 bases from V and 4 bases from J, with 7 bases between. Germline assignment: CDR1 MDHEN and CDR2 SYDVKM. The CDR3 totals 12 residues. The DNA for the CDR3 is TGTGCCAGCAGGGGGACTAAAAACATTCAGTACTTC. Residues: CASRGTKNIQYF.

The V gene is TRBV3-1, the J gene TRBJ2-5; D could derive from TRBD1 or TRBD2 (5 bases each). The CDR3 totals 12 residues. Germline V gene sequence: CDR1 LGHDT, CDR2 YNNKEL (reference sequence). V was cut by 8 bases and J by 7 bases, with 14 bases left in between. CDR3 protein: CASVQGEGTQYF. In DNA, the CDR3 is TGTGCCAGCGTCCAGGGAGAGGGGACCCAGTACTTC.

The chain couples TRBV20-1 to TRBJ2-7; perhaps D is TRBD1 or TRBD2 (5 bases each). There are 13 residues in the CDR3. In germline, CDR1 is DFQATT, CDR2 SNEGSKA (reference sequence). Deletions cut 0 bases from V and 5 bases from J, with 11 bases between. This CDR3 reads CSAREGETNEQYF. CDR3 nucleotides: TGCAGTGCTAGAGAGGGGGAGACCAACGAGCAGTACTTC.

The chain links TRBV28 to TRBJ2-1; TRBD2 agrees at 12 bases. The V and J ends lost 3 bases and 4 bases, in that order; junction bases with no gene match: 10. This CDR3 is built from 18 residues. The germline V gene has CDR1 MDHEN and CDR2 SYDVKM. DNA of the CDR3: TGTGCCAGCAGTTTGATCCTAGCGGGAGGGAGGGAATACAATGAGCAGTTCTTC. Translation: CASSLILAGGREYNEQFF. Supplemented by reference TRBV28 and TRBJ2-1, the full variable domain reads DVKVTQSSRYLVKRTGEKVFLECVQDMDHENMFWYRQDPGLGLRLIYFSYDVKMKEKGDIPEGYSVSREKKERFSLILESASTNQTSMYLCASSLILAGGREYNEQFFGPGTRLTVL.

The chain is built from TRBV19 and TRBJ2-5; 8 bases match TRBD1. The closer fit of TRBJ2-1 to the DNA end suggests the J call may be wrong. The CDR3 runs 15 residues. Germline V lookup: CDR1 LNHDA, CDR2 SQIVND (reference sequence). The CDR3 region is CASSIGRGLYNEQFF. The CDR3 nucleotides read TGTGCCAGTAGTATAGGCAGGGGGCTATACAATGAGCAGTTCTTC.

The rearrangement uses TRBV20-1 and TRBJ2-5, with 7 bases lining up with TRBD2. The V gene's germline CDR1 is DFQATT and CDR2 SNEGSKA (reference sequence). The CDR3 runs 14 residues. The V gene end was trimmed by 3 bases and the J gene end by 1 base; junction bases not matched to a gene: 5. The CDR3 here is CSASPRTSQETQYF. The CDR3 DNA follows: TGCAGTGCTAGTCCGAGGACTAGCCAAGAGACCCAGTACTTC.

The CDR3 DNA reads TGCAGCGTTGGGGGACTAGCGGGAGGAAATGAGCAGTTCTTC. Protein product: CSVGGLAGGNEQFF. The gene calls are TRBV29-1 and TRBJ2-5, with 15 bases lining up with TRBD2. Gene TRBJ2-1 matches the end of the DNA better, so the J call may be wrong. The CDR3 extends over 14 amino acids. Germline CDR1 and CDR2: SQVTM and ANQGSEA.

The J gene is TRBJ2-5, the V gene TRBV7-9, with D tentatively TRBD1 or TRBD2 (5 bases each). The V and J ends lost 5 bases and 1 base respectively, with 11 bases between them. The CDR3 consists of 14 residues. Germline lookup yields CDR1 SEHNR and CDR2 FQNEAQ (reference sequence). CDR3 DNA: TGTGCCAGCAGCCGTCTGGGGACCCAAGAGACCCAGTACTTC. Protein product: CASSRLGTQETQYF.

V gene TRBV15 combines with J gene TRBJ2-5; D is possibly TRBD2 (5 bases). The closer fit of TRBJ2-7 to the DNA end suggests the J call may be wrong. The CDR3 has 13 residues. Germline-derived CDR1 and CDR2 are LNHNV and YYDKDF (reference sequence). The CDR3 DNA is TGTGCCACCAGCAGAGGTGGAGGTTCCGAGCAGTACTTC. As protein: CATSRGGGSEQYF.

This clonotype was seen a handful of times. The V and J genes are TRBV9 and TRBJ1-1; no clear D gene. CDR1 and CDR2 from the germline V gene are SGDLS and YYNGEE. This CDR3 is 12 amino acids long. Trimming took 3 bases from V and 5 from J, leaving 8 bases between them. The CDR3: CASSAWETEAFF. The CDR3 bases are TGTGCCAGCAGCGCCTGGGAGACTGAAGCTTTCTTT.

This rearrangement joins TRBV9 to TRBJ1-2; D possibly corresponds to TRBD1 (5 bases). CDR1 and CDR2 (germline): SGDLS, YYNGEE. Trimming cost V 4 bases and J 3 bases, with 7 bases left between them. The CDR3 runs 12 residues. CDR3 DNA: TGTGCCAGCAGCCAGGGTCACTATGGCTACACCTTC. Amino acids: CASSQGHYGYTF.

Turning to this clonotype: The junction and the germline gene differ at one end; a read error may be behind it. V gene TRBV28 combines with J gene TRBJ2-5; possible D gene TRBD1, 6 bases. This CDR3 contains 15 residues. CDR1 is MDHEN, CDR2 SYDVKM, per germline. The CDR3 region is CASSGYNRVWDEQHF. CDR3 in DNA: TGTGCCAGCAGCGGGTACAACAGGGTTTGGGACGAGCAGCACTTC.

This chain connects TRBV4-1 to TRBJ2-2; D gene unclear. V lost 0 bases, J lost 1 base, and 9 bases lay in between. Germline V gene sequence: CDR1 MGHRA, CDR2 YSYEKL. CDR3 length: 16 residues. The CDR3 nucleotides read TGCGCCAGCAGCCAAGAAGGATACAGGAACACCGGGGAGCTGTTTTTT. This translates into CASSQEGYRNTGELFF.